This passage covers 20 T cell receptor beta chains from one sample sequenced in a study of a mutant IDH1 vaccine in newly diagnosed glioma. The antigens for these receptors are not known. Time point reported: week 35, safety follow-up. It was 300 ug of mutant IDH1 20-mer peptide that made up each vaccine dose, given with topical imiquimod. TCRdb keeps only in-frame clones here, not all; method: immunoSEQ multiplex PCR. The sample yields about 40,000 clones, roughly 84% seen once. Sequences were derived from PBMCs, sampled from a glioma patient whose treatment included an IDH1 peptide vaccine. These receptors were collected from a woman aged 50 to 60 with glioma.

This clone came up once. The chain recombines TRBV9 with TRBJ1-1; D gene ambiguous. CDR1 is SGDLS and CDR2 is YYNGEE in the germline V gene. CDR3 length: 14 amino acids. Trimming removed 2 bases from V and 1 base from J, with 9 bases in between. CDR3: CASSVGLENTEAFF. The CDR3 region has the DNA TGTGCCAGCAGCGTCGGTCTTGAGAACACTGAAGCTTTCTTT.

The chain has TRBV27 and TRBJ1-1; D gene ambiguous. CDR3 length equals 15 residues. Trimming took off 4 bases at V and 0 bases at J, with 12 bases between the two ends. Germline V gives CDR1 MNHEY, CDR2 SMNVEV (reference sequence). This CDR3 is CASSSRSGMNTEAFF. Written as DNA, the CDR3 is TGTGCCAGCAGTTCCCGGTCAGGTATGAACACTGAAGCTTTCTTT.

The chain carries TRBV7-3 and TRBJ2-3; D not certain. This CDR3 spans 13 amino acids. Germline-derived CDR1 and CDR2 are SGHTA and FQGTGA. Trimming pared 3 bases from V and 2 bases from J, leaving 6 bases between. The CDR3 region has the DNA TGTGCCAGCAGCTTTGGCCTCACAGATACGCAGTATTTT. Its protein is CASSFGLTDTQYF.

The CDR3 spells CASSINGVSGPGELFF. The CDR3 DNA reads as TGTGCCAGTAGTATAAACGGGGTTAGCGGACCCGGGGAGCTGTTTTTT. The chain couples TRBV19 to TRBJ2-2, with D maybe TRBD2 (6 bases). This CDR3 comprises 16 residues. Germline V gene data show CDR1 as LNHDA and CDR2 as SQIVND (reference sequence). Trimming left V 2 bases short and J 6 bases short, with 16 bases between.

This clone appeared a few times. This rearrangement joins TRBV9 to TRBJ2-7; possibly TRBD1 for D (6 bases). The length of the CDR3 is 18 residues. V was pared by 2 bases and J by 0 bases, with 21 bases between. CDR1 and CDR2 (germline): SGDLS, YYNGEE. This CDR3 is CASSVDPGQRWGSYEQYF. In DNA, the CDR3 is TGTGCCAGCAGCGTTGATCCGGGACAACGATGGGGCTCCTACGAGCAGTACTTC.

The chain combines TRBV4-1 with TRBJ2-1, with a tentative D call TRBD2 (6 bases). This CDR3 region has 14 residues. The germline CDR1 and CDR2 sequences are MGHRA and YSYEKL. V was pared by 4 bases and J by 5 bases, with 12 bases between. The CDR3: CASSLWLAHNEQFF. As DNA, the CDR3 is TGCGCCAGCAGCCTATGGCTAGCGCACAATGAGCAGTTCTTC.

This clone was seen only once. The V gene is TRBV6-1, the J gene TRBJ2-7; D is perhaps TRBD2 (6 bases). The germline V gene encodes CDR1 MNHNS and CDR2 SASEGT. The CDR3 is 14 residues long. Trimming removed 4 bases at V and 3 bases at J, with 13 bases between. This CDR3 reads CASSGDFTFYEQYF. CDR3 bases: TGTGCCAGCAGTGGGGACTTTACGTTCTACGAGCAGTACTTC.

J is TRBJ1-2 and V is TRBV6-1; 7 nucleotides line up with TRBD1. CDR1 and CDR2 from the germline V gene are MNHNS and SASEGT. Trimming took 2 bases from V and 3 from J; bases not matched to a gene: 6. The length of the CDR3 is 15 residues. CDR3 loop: CASSEKGGADYGYTF. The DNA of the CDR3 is TGTGCCAGCAGTGAAAAAGGGGGCGCAGACTATGGCTACACCTTC.

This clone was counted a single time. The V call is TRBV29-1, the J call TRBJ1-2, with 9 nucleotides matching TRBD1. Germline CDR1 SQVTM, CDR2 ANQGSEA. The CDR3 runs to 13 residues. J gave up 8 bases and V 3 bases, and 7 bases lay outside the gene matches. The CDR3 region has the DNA TGCAGCGTTGATTTGGACAGGGGACGCGGCTACACCTTC. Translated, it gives CSVDLDRGRGYTF.

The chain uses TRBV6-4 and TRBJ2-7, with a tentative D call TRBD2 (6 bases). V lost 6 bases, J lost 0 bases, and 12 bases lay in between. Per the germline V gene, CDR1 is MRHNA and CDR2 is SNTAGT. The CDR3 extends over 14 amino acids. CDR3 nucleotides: TGTGCCAGCAGACCGGGACTGAGCTCCTACGAGCAGTACTTC. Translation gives CASRPGLSSYEQYF.

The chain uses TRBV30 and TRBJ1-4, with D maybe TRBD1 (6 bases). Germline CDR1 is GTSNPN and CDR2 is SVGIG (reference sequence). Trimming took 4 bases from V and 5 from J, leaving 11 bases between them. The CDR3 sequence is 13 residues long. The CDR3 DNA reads TGTGCCTGGATGAGAAGGGGGAATGAAAAACTGTTTTTT. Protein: CAWMRRGNEKLFF.

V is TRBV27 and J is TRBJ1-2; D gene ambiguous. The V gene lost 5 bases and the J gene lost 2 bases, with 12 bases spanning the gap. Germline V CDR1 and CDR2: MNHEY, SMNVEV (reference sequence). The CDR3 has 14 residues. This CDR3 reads CASSPRPGNYGYTF. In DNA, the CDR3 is TGTGCCAGCAGTCCACGACCGGGGAACTATGGCTACACCTTC.

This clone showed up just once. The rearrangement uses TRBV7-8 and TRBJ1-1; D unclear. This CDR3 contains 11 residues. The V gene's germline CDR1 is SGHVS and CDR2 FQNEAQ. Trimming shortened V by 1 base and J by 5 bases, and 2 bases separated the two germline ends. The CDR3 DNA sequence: TGTGCCAGCAGCTTAGGGACTGAAGCTTTCTTT. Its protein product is CASSLGTEAFF. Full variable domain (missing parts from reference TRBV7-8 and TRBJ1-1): GAGVSQSPRYKVAKRGQDVALRCDPISGHVSLFWYQQALGQGPEFLTYFQNEAQLDKSGLPSDRFFAERPEGSVSTLKIQRTQQEDSAVYLCASSLGTEAFFGQGTRLTVV.

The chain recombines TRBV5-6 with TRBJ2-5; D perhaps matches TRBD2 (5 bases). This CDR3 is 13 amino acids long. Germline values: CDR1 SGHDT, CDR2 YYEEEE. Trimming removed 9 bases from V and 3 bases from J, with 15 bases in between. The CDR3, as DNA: TGTGCCATCACTGAGGGAGTTGAAGAGACCCAGTACTTC. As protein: CAITEGVEETQYF.

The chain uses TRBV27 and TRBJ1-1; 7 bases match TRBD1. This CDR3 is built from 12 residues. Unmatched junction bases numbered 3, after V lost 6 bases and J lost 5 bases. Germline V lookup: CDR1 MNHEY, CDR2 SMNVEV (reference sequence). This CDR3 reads CASSQGGTEAFF. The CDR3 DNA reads TGTGCCAGCAGCCAGGGGGGAACTGAAGCTTTCTTT.

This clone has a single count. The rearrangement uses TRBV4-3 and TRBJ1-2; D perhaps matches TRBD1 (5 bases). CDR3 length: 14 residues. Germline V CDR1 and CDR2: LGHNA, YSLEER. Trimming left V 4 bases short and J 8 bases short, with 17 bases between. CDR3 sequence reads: CASSRKPGLSGYTF. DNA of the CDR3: TGCGCCAGCAGCCGAAAACCGGGACTTTCAGGCTACACCTTC.

CDR3 in amino acids: CASQQGWLGEQFF. CDR3 DNA: TGTGCCAGCCAACAGGGGTGGCTGGGCGAGCAGTTCTTC. The rearrangement uses TRBV25-1 and TRBJ2-1, with 7 bases aligning to TRBD1. This CDR3 contains 13 residues. Germline CDR1 is MGHDK and CDR2 is SYGVNS. The trim removed 8 bases at V and 10 bases at J, leaving 11 bases unmatched.

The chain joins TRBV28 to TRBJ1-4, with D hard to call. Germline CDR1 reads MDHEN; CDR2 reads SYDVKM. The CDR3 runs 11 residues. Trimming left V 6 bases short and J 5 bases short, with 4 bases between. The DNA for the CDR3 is TGTGCCAGCAGGAGAAATGAAAAACTGTTTTTT. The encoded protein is CASRRNEKLFF.

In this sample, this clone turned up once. The CDR3 DNA is TGTGCCAGCAGCACCCGCGGGGGCCTCTATGGCTACACCTTC. Residues: CASSTRGGLYGYTF. The V and J genes are TRBV13 and TRBJ1-2; D perhaps matches TRBD1 (6 bases). Trimming removed 5 bases at V and 4 bases at J, with 14 bases between. Germline lookup yields CDR1 PRHDT and CDR2 FYEKMQ (reference sequence). The CDR3 extends over 14 amino acids. The variable domain in full, with the rest retrieved from reference TRBV13 and TRBJ1-2, is AAGVIQSPRHLIKEKRETATLKCYPIPRHDTVYWYQQGPGQDPQFLISFYEKMQSDKGSIPDRFSAQQFSDYHSELNMSSLELGDSALYFCASSTRGGLYGYTFGSGTRLTVV.

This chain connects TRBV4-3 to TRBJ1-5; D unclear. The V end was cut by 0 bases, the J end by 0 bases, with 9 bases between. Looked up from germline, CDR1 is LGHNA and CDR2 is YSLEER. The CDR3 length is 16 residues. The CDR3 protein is CASSQDLGLSNQPQHF. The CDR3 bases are TGCGCCAGCAGCCAAGATTTGGGTCTTAGCAATCAGCCCCAGCATTTT.